This T cell receptor (beta chain) was recovered during a study of T-cell memory formation after mild COVID-19. Study-level points and caveats: The study found contracting CD4+ clones mainly in CM and EM and contracting CD8+ clones in EMRA. From day 15 to 85, contracting clones were balanced between CD4 and CD8, whereas later expanders leaned toward CD4+.

This clonotype was detected a few times. Its specificity is not known. The J segment lost 6 bases and the V segment lost 6 bases, leaving 11 bases of the junction unmatched. This CDR3 comprises 15 residues. Sample barcodes and UMIs were carried by the TCR alpha and TCR beta cDNA libraries that 5'RACE generated with constant-segment primers. One entry per CDR3 protein, called by TCRdb with MiXCR from the 5' RACE reads. This table has almost 550,000 distinct CDR3 sequences, around 21% appearing once. The sample taken for sequencing was PBMCs or a T cell subset sorted from them (not recorded which). J is TRBJ1-1 and V is TRBV12-3 or TRBV12-4; TRBD1 matches 9 bases. The receptor comes from an adult woman who had mild COVID-19 (a few samples of this study predate the infection). Cell type and time point are not known. The CDR3 sequence is CASSWGTGSGAEAFF. The CDR3 nucleotides read TGTGCCAGCAGCTGGGGGACAGGGTCGGGGGCTGAAGCTTTCTTT.